What follows are 28 T cell receptor beta chains derived from one specimen sequenced in a study of T cell responses to AZD1222 COVID-19 vaccine (dated by TCRdb to about 2021). The time point label, read with the paper, signifies: baseline before first vaccination. The library was built by means of the immunoSEQ multiplex PCR assay. The immuneACCESS repertoire file appears here via TCRdb, limited to in-frame rearrangements. These files lack a portion of the clones; in checked studies, under half of the deficit traces to unresolved V genes, and the cause of the others is not known. This sample is represented by about 21,000 clones; around 82% of them were singletons. Approximately 45% of the sample belongs to the ten largest clones. The sample here was peripheral blood, taken on day 0 of AZD1222 vaccination. The receptors derive from an adult in good health.

This clone was seen a single time. This chain connects TRBV6-5 to TRBJ2-1; the D is unclear. Germline CDR1 reads MNHEY; CDR2 reads SVGAGI. Deletions cut 2 bases from V and 0 bases from J, with 11 bases between. CDR3 length equals 16 residues. For the CDR3, the DNA is TGTGCCAGCAGTTACCCAGACATGAGCTCCTACAATGAGCAGTTCTTC. This translates into CASSYPDMSSYNEQFF.

This chain joins TRBV7-9 and TRBJ1-1; D gene uncertain. V gave up 7 bases and J gave up 1 base, with 10 bases separating them. CDR1 SEHNR and CDR2 FQNEAQ come from the germline V gene (reference sequence). The CDR3 runs 13 residues. The CDR3 sequence is CASKKFPNTEAFF. DNA for the CDR3: TGTGCCAGCAAGAAATTTCCGAACACTGAAGCTTTCTTT.

This clone was observed once. The rearrangement links TRBV5-1 to TRBJ2-5; the D is unclear. Deletions cut 4 bases from V and 2 bases from J, with 9 bases between. CDR1 SGHRS and CDR2 YFSETQ come from the germline V gene. CDR3 size: 13 residues. CDR3 amino acids: CASSRSVQETQYF. Here the CDR3 DNA reads TGCGCCAGCAGCCGGTCTGTTCAAGAGACCCAGTACTTC.

The chain recombines TRBV7-2 with TRBJ2-2, with TRBD2 as a possible D gene (6 bases). Germline CDR1 reads SGHTA; CDR2 reads FQGNSA. The CDR3 sequence is 16 residues long. V was trimmed by 5 bases and J by 0 bases, leaving 13 bases between them. CDR3 residues: CASSRDGGANTGELFF. The CDR3 coding sequence is TGTGCCAGCAGCAGGGACGGGGGTGCGAACACCGGGGAGCTGTTTTTT. Full variable domain (remainder filled in from reference TRBV7-2 and TRBJ2-2): GAGVSQSPSNKVTEKGKDVELRCDPISGHTALYWYRQSLGQGLEFLIYFQGNSAPDKSGLPSDRFSAERTGGSVSTLTIQRTQQEDSAVYLCASSRDGGANTGELFFGEGSRLTVL.

This chain links TRBV30 with TRBJ1-6; D remains unclear. With 1 base removed from V and 10 bases from J, the gap between germline ends came to 11 bases. The V gene's germline CDR1 is GTSNPN and CDR2 SVGIG (reference sequence). CDR3 length: 13 amino acids. The CDR3 loop is CAWSESQDSPLHF. In DNA, the CDR3 is TGTGCCTGGAGTGAGAGCCAAGACTCACCCCTCCACTTT.

This sequence joins TRBV10-3 and TRBJ1-1; D uncertain. Germline V gene data show CDR1 as ENHRY and CDR2 as SYGVKD. The CDR3 has 14 residues. V dropped 0 bases and J dropped 4 bases, with 9 bases sitting between them. CDR3 amino acids: CAISESTGITEAFF. DNA for the CDR3: TGTGCCATCAGTGAGTCGACGGGGATCACTGAAGCTTTCTTT.

The chain links TRBV6-1 to TRBJ1-2; 8 bases line up with TRBD1. CDR3 length: 13 amino acids. Germline V gene data show CDR1 as MNHNS and CDR2 as SASEGT. The V segment lost 0 bases and the J segment 8 bases; nucleotides outside the gene matches: 2. The CDR3 DNA is TGTGCCAGCAGTGAAGCGGACAGGGAAGGCTACACCTTC. It is translated as CASSEADREGYTF.

The J gene is TRBJ2-2, the V gene TRBV29-1, with D uncertain. The CDR3 contains 13 residues. Germline V lookup: CDR1 SQVTM, CDR2 ANQGSEA. V lost 3 bases to trimming and J lost 7 bases, with 12 bases between them. CDR3 sequence (DNA): TGCAGCGTTGAGTCCCCCCTCCACGGGGAGCTGTTTTTT. The encoded protein is CSVESPLHGELFF.

The chain employs TRBV21-1 and TRBJ1-1; TRBD1 is the table's D call, not checked against the DNA. TRBV21-1 is a pseudogene. The CDR3 covers 16 residues. CDR3 DNA: TGTGCCAGCAGCCCCCGGGACACGCGACCGGGCACTGAAGCTTTCTTT. Translating it yields CASSPRDTRPGTEAFF.

This chain connects TRBV13 to TRBJ1-3; tentatively, D is TRBD1 (5 bases). V gave up 4 bases and J gave up 0 bases, with 13 bases separating them. Looked up from germline, CDR1 is PRHDT and CDR2 is FYEKMQ (reference sequence). This CDR3 spans 16 amino acids. The CDR3 loop reads CASSWGRTISGNTIYF. In DNA form, the CDR3 reads TGTGCCAGCAGCTGGGGACGGACTATCTCTGGAAACACCATATATTTT. The complete variable domain, with remaining parts taken from reference TRBV13 and TRBJ1-3, reads AAGVIQSPRHLIKEKRETATLKCYPIPRHDTVYWYQQGPGQDPQFLISFYEKMQSDKGSIPDRFSAQQFSDYHSELNMSSLELGDSALYFCASSWGRTISGNTIYFGEGSWLTVV.

The chain carries TRBV27 and TRBJ1-2, with unresolved D. This CDR3 has 12 amino acids. Deletions cut 3 bases from V and 6 bases from J, with 8 bases between. CDR1 MNHEY and CDR2 SMNVEV come from the germline V gene (reference sequence). The CDR3 nucleotides are TGTGCCAGCAGTTTGGCAGGCGATGGCTACACCTTC. Translating it yields CASSLAGDGYTF.

V and J are TRBV5-1 and TRBJ2-3; D is unresolved. Trimming took 0 bases from V and 0 from J, leaving 11 bases between them. This CDR3 comprises 16 residues. Germline V lookup: CDR1 SGHRS, CDR2 YFSETQ. CDR3: CASSLGQEPSTDTQYF. Written as DNA, the CDR3 is TGCGCCAGCAGCTTGGGACAAGAACCTAGCACAGATACGCAGTATTTT.

The rearrangement joins TRBV7-9 to TRBJ1-1, with unresolved D. This CDR3 comprises 12 residues. With 5 bases removed from V and 6 bases from J, the gap between germline ends came to 10 bases. Per germline, CDR1 SEHNR and CDR2 FQNEAQ (reference sequence). Here the CDR3 DNA reads TGTGCCAGCAGCGAACAGAGGGCTGAAGCTTTCTTT. Translated: CASSEQRAEAFF.

The chain recombines TRBV7-8 with TRBJ2-7; D may correspond to TRBD1 or TRBD2 (6 bases each). V was clipped by 5 bases and J by 6 bases, with 8 bases between them. Germline V gene sequence: CDR1 SGHVS, CDR2 FQNEAQ. The CDR3 spans 11 residues. CDR3 region: CASSRGLEQYF. CDR3 nucleotide sequence: TGTGCCAGCAGCCGGGGGCTCGAGCAGTACTTC. The full variable domain, its missing parts supplied by reference TRBV7-8 and TRBJ2-7, is GAGVSQSPRYKVAKRGQDVALRCDPISGHVSLFWYQQALGQGPEFLTYFQNEAQLDKSGLPSDRFFAERPEGSVSTLKIQRTQQEDSAVYLCASSRGLEQYFGPGTRLTVT.

The gene calls are TRBV12-5 and TRBJ2-7, with D unresolved. Germline V gene lookup returns CDR1 LGHNT and CDR2 FRNRAP. This CDR3 is built from 12 residues. The V end was cut by 5 bases, the J end by 5 bases, with 10 bases between. Written as DNA, the CDR3 is TGTGCTAGTGGTCCAGACGTGGACGAGCAGTACTTC. It encodes CASGPDVDEQYF. Supplemented by reference TRBV12-5 and TRBJ2-7, the full variable domain reads DARVTQTPRHKVTEMGQEVTMRCQPILGHNTVFWYRQTMMQGLELLAYFRNRAPLDDSGMPKDRFSAEMPDATLATLKIQPSEPRDSAVYFCASGPDVDEQYFGPGTRLTVT.

This sequence joins TRBV12-1 and TRBJ2-7; the table's TRBD1 call for D was not verified on the DNA. TRBV12-1 is a known pseudogene. The CDR3 extends over 12 amino acids. The CDR3 sequence is CASSLTRDEQYF. For the CDR3, the DNA is TGTGCCAGCAGCTTGACCAGGGACGAGCAGTACTTC.

The chain links TRBV7-2 to TRBJ2-2; D call uncertain. Deletions cut 3 bases from V and 5 bases from J, with 16 bases between. The CDR3 is made up of 16 amino acids. Germline assignment: CDR1 SGHTA and CDR2 FQGNSA. The CDR3 region is CASSFLSAVETGELFF. The CDR3 region has the DNA TGTGCCAGCAGCTTTCTTTCCGCGGTAGAGACCGGGGAGCTGTTTTTT.

The J gene is TRBJ2-3, the V gene TRBV9, with a weak D call TRBD2 (5 bases). Germline CDR1 SGDLS, CDR2 YYNGEE. The CDR3 is 15 amino acids. V shed 4 bases and J shed 3 bases, with 15 bases lying between them. The CDR3 loop is CASSPRTGGTDTQYF. CDR3 in DNA: TGTGCCAGCAGCCCTCGGACTGGCGGTACAGATACGCAGTATTTT.

The J gene is TRBJ2-5, the V gene TRBV30, with a possible D match to TRBD2 (5 bases). CDR1 GTSNPN and CDR2 SVGIG come from the germline V gene (reference sequence). The CDR3 is 12 amino acids. V was clipped by 5 bases and J by 2 bases, with 9 bases between them. The CDR3 DNA follows: TGTGCCTGGGCGGGTGGTCAAGAGACCCAGTACTTC. Amino acids: CAWAGGQETQYF. The variable domain in full, with the rest retrieved from reference TRBV30 and TRBJ2-5, is SQTIHQWPATLVQPVGSPLSLECTVEGTSNPNLYWYRQAAGRGLQLLFYSVGIGQISSEVPQNLSASRPQDRQFILSSKKLLLSDSGFYLCAWAGGQETQYFGPGTRLLVL.

The rearrangement joins TRBV19 to TRBJ2-7; 7 bases are shared with TRBD2. The CDR3 sequence is 16 residues long. In germline, CDR1 is LNHDA, CDR2 SQIVND (reference sequence). V was clipped by 4 bases and J by 0 bases; unmatched bases: 9. CDR3 DNA: TGTGCCAGTAGTACTAGTAGCGGGCTATTCTCCTACGAGCAGTACTTC. This encodes CASSTSSGLFSYEQYF.

The genes are TRBV9 and TRBJ2-7; D not certain. CDR1 and CDR2 from the germline V gene are SGDLS and YYNGEE. With 7 bases removed from V and 0 bases from J, the gap between germline ends came to 5 bases. The CDR3 extends over 11 amino acids. CDR3 nucleotide sequence: TGTGCCAGCGGGAACTCCTACGAGCAGTACTTC. Translating gives CASGNSYEQYF. The variable domain in full, with the rest retrieved from reference TRBV9 and TRBJ2-7, is DSGVTQTPKHLITATGQRVTLRCSPRSGDLSVYWYQQSLDQGLQFLIQYYNGEERAKGNILERFSAQQFPDLHSELNLSSLELGDSALYFCASGNSYEQYFGPGTRLTVT.

V is TRBV10-2 and J is TRBJ2-3; 11 bases map to TRBD2. Germline CDR1 reads WSHSY; CDR2 reads SAAADI. The V gene end was trimmed by 6 bases and the J gene end by 4 bases; junction bases not matched to a gene: 6. The CDR3 extends over 15 amino acids. CDR3 residues: CASRRLAGLADTQYF. CDR3 nucleotide sequence: TGCGCCAGCAGGCGACTAGCGGGGCTCGCAGATACGCAGTATTTT.

The rearrangement links TRBV28 to TRBJ1-2; 8 nucleotides align to TRBD1. CDR3 length equals 14 residues. Trimming took 3 bases from V and 6 from J; bases not matched to a gene: 6. Germline-derived CDR1 and CDR2 are MDHEN and SYDVKM. CDR3 region: CASSFRTGFDGYTF. The CDR3 DNA reads as TGTGCCAGCAGTTTCCGGACAGGGTTTGATGGCTACACCTTC.

The gene calls are TRBV5-1 and TRBJ2-7; TRBD1 matches 8 bases. CDR3 size: 13 residues. The junction had 1 base not matched to a gene; V was cut back by 0 bases and J by 5 bases. Germline values: CDR1 SGHRS, CDR2 YFSETQ. The CDR3 sequence is CASSLGQGNEQYF. The CDR3 DNA follows: TGCGCCAGCAGCTTGGGACAGGGGAACGAGCAGTACTTC. The variable domain in full, completed from reference TRBV5-1 and TRBJ2-7, reads KAGVTQTPRYLIKTRGQQVTLSCSPISGHRSVSWYQQTPGQGLQFLFEYFSETQRNKGNFPGRFSGRQFSNSRSEMNVSTLELGDSALYLCASSLGQGNEQYFGPGTRLTVT.

This clone was counted a single time. The chain joins TRBV19 to TRBJ2-3; D could derive from TRBD1 or TRBD2 (5 bases each). Germline loops: CDR1 LNHDA, CDR2 SQIVND (reference sequence). V was trimmed by 6 bases and J by 6 bases, leaving 25 bases between them. This CDR3 region has 17 residues. This chain's CDR3 is CASRAISRGIMSDTQYF. The CDR3 region has the DNA TGTGCCAGTAGGGCCATCTCCCGGGGCATAATGTCTGATACGCAGTATTTT.

The chain is built from TRBV6-5 and TRBJ2-1, with 8 bases identical to TRBD2. Germline CDR1 reads MNHEY; CDR2 reads SVGAGI. V was clipped by 6 bases and J by 0 bases; unmatched bases: 4. This CDR3 spans 15 amino acids. The CDR3 nucleotides are TGTGCCAGCAGCCCCAGCGGGAGCTCCTACAATGAGCAGTTCTTC. Amino acids: CASSPSGSSYNEQFF.

The sample holds a few counts of this clone. The chain employs TRBV6-5 and TRBJ2-1; the D gene is possibly TRBD2 (7 bases). The CDR3 sequence is 16 residues long. The ends were cut back, 2 bases at V and 5 bases at J, with 16 bases in the middle. Per the germline V gene, CDR1 is MNHEY and CDR2 is SVGAGI. The CDR3, as DNA: TGTGCCAGCAGTTACCTCTCGGGGGGACAAGACAATGAGCAGTTCTTC. Translation: CASSYLSGGQDNEQFF.

J is TRBJ1-1 and V is TRBV7-9; unclear D gene. V shed 2 bases and J shed 3 bases, with 10 bases lying between them. This CDR3 has 14 residues. CDR1 is SEHNR and CDR2 is FQNEAQ in the germline V gene (reference sequence). The CDR3, as DNA: TGTGCCAGCAGCTTATCCACGGGTGACACTGAAGCTTTCTTT. Protein product: CASSLSTGDTEAFF. Full variable domain (outside the CDR3, taken from reference TRBV7-9 and TRBJ1-1): DTGVSQNPRHKITKRGQNVTFRCDPISEHNRLYWYRQTLGQGPEFLTYFQNEAQLEKSRLLSDRFSAERPKGSFSTLEIQRTEQGDSAMYLCASSLSTGDTEAFFGQGTRLTVV.